The clone carrying this T cell receptor beta chain came up many times. MiXCR was run by TCRdb on the RACE reads, yielding one entry per CDR3 protein. The profile shows around 85,000 distinct CDR3 sequences, roughly 13% of them singletons. The source of the sample is a study of human T cells and chemical hapten exposure. The CDR3 extends over 12 amino acids. V lost 5 bases, J lost 2 bases, and 3 bases lay in between. CDR1 is MNHNY, CDR2 SVGAGI, per germline (reference sequence). Sample time point: patch test 3, about 24 weeks after DPC sensitization. Regarding treatment: therapeutic diphenylcyclopropenone sensitization with weekly scalp DPC.

The rearrangement joins TRBV6-6 to TRBJ2-2; D unclear. Sequenced here: whole blood, sampled in connection with sensitization to the hapten diphenylcyclopropenone (DPC). The receptor was derived from a woman aged 50 to 60 with alopecia areata. Some clones in this sample may be carry-over from other donors' samples. DNA for the CDR3: TGTGCCAGCAGTCCTAACACCGGGGAGCTGTTTTTT. Amino acids: CASSPNTGELFF.